A selection of T cell receptor beta chains follows, all from one sample in a study of T cell repertoires in cytomegalovirus infection. Their cognate antigens are unknown. TCRdb called the reads again in MiXCR, with one record for every CDR3 protein. Here the sample spans about 570,000 distinct CDR3 sequences, roughly 43% being singletons. Sample: cultured PBMCs, taken from culture after CMV antigen stimulation. Receptors were obtained from a human donor in good health (CMV status not recorded). Some clones in this sample may be carry-over from other donors' samples. CDR3s leave out the opening cysteine and the closing phenylalanine or tryptophan.

len | j_gene | v_gene | CDR3aa
15 | TRBJ1-1 | TRBV7-6 | ASSLGNRDGVNTEAF
11 | TRBJ1-1 | TRBV6-2/TRBV6-3 | ASTDILNTEAF
11 | TRBJ1-1 | TRBV2 | ASSDREGTEAF
10 | TRBJ2-3 | TRBV7-2 | ASSLSTDTQY
12 | TRBJ1-2 | TRBV7-6 | ASTRGGGVGGYT
8 | TRBJ2-5 | TRBV10-3 | AILRETQY
12 | TRBJ1-1 | TRBV7-9 | ASSRAGENTEAF
10 | TRBJ2-5 | TRBV7-2 | ASSLEWGTQY
11 | TRBJ1-1 | TRBV7-6 | ASTRREGDMAF
13 | TRBJ1-1 | TRBV12-3/TRBV12-4 | ASINRDTWVNEAF
13 | TRBJ2-1 | TRBV19 | ASSKGLAEPNEQF
15 | TRBJ2-3 | TRBV20-1 | SARRGARGGWADTQY
13 | TRBJ2-3 | TRBV7-6 | ASSFRGVAPDTQY
12 | TRBJ2-3 | TRBV6-8 | ASRDPIDYVWRY
13 | TRBJ2-1 | TRBV12-3/TRBV12-4 | ASSRTSGGNNEQF
11 | TRBJ1-5 | TRBV7-2 | ASSLSVNQPQH
11 | TRBJ2-7 | TRBV20-1 | SAVGPDGYEQY
12 | TRBJ2-3 | TRBV4-1 | ASSQAGLTDTQY
14 | TRBJ2-3 | TRBV7-9 | ASGRFRLAGTDTQY
14 | TRBJ2-2 | TRBV7-2 | ASSLRYRANTGELF
14 | TRBJ1-3 | TRBV4-2 | ASSQPTRDSGNTIY
12 | TRBJ2-7 | TRBV7-8 | ASSLGQLSYEQY
10 | TRBJ2-7 | TRBV12-3/TRBV12-4 | ASTRAGSGQY
14 | TRBJ2-7 | TRBV7-8 | ASRGARGGRSYEQY
14 | TRBJ1-5 | TRBV27 | ASSLRASRDDQPQH
13 | TRBJ2-1 | TRBV7-2 | ASSLAGLAGDEQF
13 | TRBJ2-5 | TRBV5-4 | ASSLDSGRQETQY
14 | TRBJ2-3 | TRBV28 | ASSLDLAGGSDTQY
13 | TRBJ2-7 | TRBV7-2 | ASSLTGTLSYEQY